Reported below is one TCR beta chain. The antigen is unknown. The sample comes from a study of OX40 agonist ivuxolimab in advanced cancers. As for the study in general: With ivuxolimab, an agonistic anti-OX40 (CD134) antibody, patients were treated. Overall study findings and caveats: CD4+ and CD8+ T cells in blood underwent clonal expansion by week 6 at 0.1 to 3.0 mg/kg. On average, CD8+ T cells showed a greater number of expanded clones than CD4+.

Generated by immunoSEQ multiplex PCR, the TCRdb table keeps only in-frame clones and is missing some. The data hold 16,000 or so clones, with about 75% observed a single time. Germline CDR1 reads MNHEY; CDR2 reads SMNVEV (reference sequence). The CDR3 is made up of 15 amino acids. V dropped 1 base and J dropped 4 bases, with 11 bases sitting between them. The chain is built from TRBV27 and TRBJ2-1; D is tentatively TRBD1 or TRBD2 (5 bases each). This clonotype was sampled from an adult with an advanced solid tumor such as melanoma, head and neck, liver or kidney cancer. Material: CD4+ or CD8+ T cells sorted from blood, obtained in a trial of the OX40 agonist ivuxolimab. The CDR3 coding sequence is TGTGCCAGCAGTTTATATGGGGGTACTTACAATGAGCAGTTCTTC. It specifies CASSLYGGTYNEQFF.